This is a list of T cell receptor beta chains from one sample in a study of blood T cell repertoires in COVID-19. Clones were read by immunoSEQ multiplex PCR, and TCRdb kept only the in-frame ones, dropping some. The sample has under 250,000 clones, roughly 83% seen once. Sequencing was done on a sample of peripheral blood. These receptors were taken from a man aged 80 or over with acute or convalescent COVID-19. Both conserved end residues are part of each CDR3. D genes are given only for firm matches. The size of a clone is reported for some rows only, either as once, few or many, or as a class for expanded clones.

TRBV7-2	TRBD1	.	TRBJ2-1	TGTGCCAGCAGCTCTCCCCCTGACAGGGCCTGGTACAATGAGCAGTTCTTC	CASSSPPDRAWYNEQFF
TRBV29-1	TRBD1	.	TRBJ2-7	TGCAGCGTAGGACAGGGACCGGGCGAGCAGTACTTC	CSVGQGPGEQYF
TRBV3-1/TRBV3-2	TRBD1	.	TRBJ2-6	TGTGCCAGCAGCCAGCCCGGGACAGGGGAGGACAACGTCCTGACTTTC	CASSQPGTGEDNVLTF
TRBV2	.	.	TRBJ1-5	TGTGCCAGCGGGGCAAGGGTCCCCAATCAGCCCCAGCATTTT	CASGARVPNQPQHF
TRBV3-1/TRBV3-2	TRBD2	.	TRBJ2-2	TGTGCCAGCAGCCCATTAGCGGGAACCGGGGAGCTGTTTTTT	CASSPLAGTGELFF
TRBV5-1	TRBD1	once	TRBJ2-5	TGCGCCAGCAGCCCTGGGACAGTTCAAGAGACCCAGTACTTC	CASSPGTVQETQYF
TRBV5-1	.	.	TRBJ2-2	TGCGCCAGCAGCTTGGGTAGGGGAACCGGGGAGCTGTTTTTT	CASSLGRGTGELFF
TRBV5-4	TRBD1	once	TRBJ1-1	TGTGCCAGCAGCCAAGACGCAAGACAGGGGGCGGGTACTGAAGCTTTCTTT	CASSQDARQGAGTEAFF
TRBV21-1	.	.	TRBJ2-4	TGTGCCAGCAACATACTAGTAGCCAAAAACATTCAGTACTTC	CASNILVAKNIQYF
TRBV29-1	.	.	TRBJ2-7	TGCAGCGCTGGGCGACAGGCCTACGAGCAGTACTTC	CSAGRQAYEQYF
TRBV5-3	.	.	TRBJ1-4	TGTGCCAGAAGCTTGGGACGGGGTGAAAAACTGTTTTTT	CARSLGRGEKLFF
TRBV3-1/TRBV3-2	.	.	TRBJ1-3	TGTGCCAGCAGCCAAGATAGGGAGGCCGGAAACACCATATATTTT	CASSQDREAGNTIYF
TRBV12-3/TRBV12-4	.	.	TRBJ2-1	TGTGCCAGCAGAGGGGCCAATGAGCAGTTCTTC	CASRGANEQFF
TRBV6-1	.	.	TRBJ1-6	TGTGCCAGCAGTGAGGGCGGGACGGTCTATAATTCACCCCTCCACTTT	CASSEGGTVYNSPLHF
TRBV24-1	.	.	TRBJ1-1	TGTGCCACCAGTGATCGAAACCAGGGGAACACTGAAGCTTTCTTT	CATSDRNQGNTEAFF
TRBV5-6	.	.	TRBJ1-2	TGTGCCAGCAGCTTCGGCACTACGGATGGCTACACCTTC	CASSFGTTDGYTF
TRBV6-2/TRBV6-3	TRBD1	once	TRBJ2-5	TGTGCCAGCAGTTACAGCGGACAGGGCAGGGAGACCCAGTACTTC	CASSYSGQGRETQYF
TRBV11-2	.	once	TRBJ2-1	TGTGCCAGCAGCTTTAGGGGGGGAGTGAGAAATGAGCAGTTCTTC	CASSFRGGVRNEQFF
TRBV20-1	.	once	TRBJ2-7	TGCAGTGCTAGAGTGGGCGGGTGGTACTTC	CSARVGGWYF
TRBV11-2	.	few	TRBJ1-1	TGTGCCAGCAACCACTGGTTAAGGAACACTGAAGCTTTCTTT	CASNHWLRNTEAFF
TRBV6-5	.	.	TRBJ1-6	TGTGCCAGCAGCGCCTCGGGAAGAAGACCCCTCCACTTT	CASSASGRRPLHF
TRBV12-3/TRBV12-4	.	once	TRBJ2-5	TGTGCCAGCAGTTTAATACTTGAGACCCAGTACTTC	CASSLILETQYF
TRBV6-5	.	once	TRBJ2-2	TGTGCCAGCAGTAACGGGGTTCTTAGCGGGGAGCTGTTTTTT	CASSNGVLSGELFF
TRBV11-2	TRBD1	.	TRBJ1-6	TGTGCCAGCAGCGCGCACAGGGGGTGGAATTCACCCCTCCACTTT	CASSAHRGWNSPLHF
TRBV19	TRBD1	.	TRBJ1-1	TGTGCCAGTAGTAGGGACAGGGGGCGAGGAATGATGAGGACTGAAGCTTTCTTT	CASSRDRGRGMMRTEAFF
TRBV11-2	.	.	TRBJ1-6	TGTGCCAGCAGCTCAGAAGGGACAACCCATTCACCCCTCCACTTT	CASSSEGTTHSPLHF
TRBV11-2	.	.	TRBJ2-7	TGTGCCAGCTCCCGTTCGTTCGAGCAGTACTTC	CASSRSFEQYF
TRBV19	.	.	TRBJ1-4	TGTGCCAGTAGTATATCGACAGGCACTAATGAAAAACTGTTTTTT	CASSISTGTNEKLFF
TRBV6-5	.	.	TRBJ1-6	TGTGCCAGCACGGCCGGGGTTGGTTCACCCCTCCACTTT	CASTAGVGSPLHF
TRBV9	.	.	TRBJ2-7	TGTGCCAGCAGCGTAGACATCGGGAACTCCTACGAGCAGTACTTC	CASSVDIGNSYEQYF
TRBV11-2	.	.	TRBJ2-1	TGTGCCAGCAGGGCTGATCTTGATGAGCAGTTCTTC	CASRADLDEQFF
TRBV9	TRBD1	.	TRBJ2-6	TGTGCCAGCAGCGTAGGGGACAGGGGGCCTGGGGCCAACGTCCTGACTTTC	CASSVGDRGPGANVLTF
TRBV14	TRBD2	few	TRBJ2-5	TGTGCCAGCAGCCAACTTTCAAAGCGGGGGCGGGAGACCCAGTACTTC	CASSQLSKRGRETQYF
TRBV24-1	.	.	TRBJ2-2	TGTGCCACCAGGGCAGGCGGGGAGCTGTTTTTT	CATRAGGELFF
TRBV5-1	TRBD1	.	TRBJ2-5	TGCGCCAGCAGCTCCCCCGGACAGGGGCGGCAAGAGACCCAGTACTTC	CASSSPGQGRQETQYF
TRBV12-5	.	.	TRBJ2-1	TGTGCTAGTGGTCAACAGGGAAGTGAGCAGTTCTTC	CASGQQGSEQFF
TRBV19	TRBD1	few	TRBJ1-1	TGTGCCAGTACGAGTTGGCCGGATTTGACAGGGATCGGGACTGAAGCTTTCTTT	CASTSWPDLTGIGTEAFF
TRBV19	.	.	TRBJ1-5	TGTGCCAGTAGACGGCTAGAGCTCAATCAGCCCCAGCATTTT	CASRRLELNQPQHF
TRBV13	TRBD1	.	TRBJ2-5	TGTGCCAGCAGCTTGGGACAGTTGGTTAGTGAGACCCAGTACTTC	CASSLGQLVSETQYF
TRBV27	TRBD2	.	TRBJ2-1	TGTGCCAGCAGTCCACTAGCGGGAGCTGGGAGTGAGCAGTTCTTC	CASSPLAGAGSEQFF
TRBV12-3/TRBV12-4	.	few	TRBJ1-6	TGTGCCAGCAGTCTGGCTAATTCACCCCTCCACTTT	CASSLANSPLHF